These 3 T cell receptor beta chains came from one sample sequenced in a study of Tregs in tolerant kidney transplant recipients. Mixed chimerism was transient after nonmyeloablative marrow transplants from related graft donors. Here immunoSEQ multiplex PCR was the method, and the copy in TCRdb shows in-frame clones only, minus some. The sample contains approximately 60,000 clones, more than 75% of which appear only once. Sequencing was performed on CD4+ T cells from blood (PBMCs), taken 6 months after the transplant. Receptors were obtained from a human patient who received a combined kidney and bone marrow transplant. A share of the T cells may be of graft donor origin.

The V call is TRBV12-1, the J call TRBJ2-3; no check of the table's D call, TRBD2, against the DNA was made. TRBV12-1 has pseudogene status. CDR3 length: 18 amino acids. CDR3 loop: CASSFLPPAGEVTDTQYF. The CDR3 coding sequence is TGTGCCAGCAGCTTTTTGCCCCCGGCGGGGGAGGTCACAGATACGCAGTATTTT.

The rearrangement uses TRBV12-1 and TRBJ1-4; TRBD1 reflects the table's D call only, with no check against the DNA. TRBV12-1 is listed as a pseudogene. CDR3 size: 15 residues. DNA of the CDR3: TGTGCCAGCAGTTCCCTACAGGTTTCGGGTGAAAAACTGTTTTTT. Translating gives CASSSLQVSGEKLFF.

This CDR3 is CASSQDHRVSYNEQFF. In DNA, the CDR3 is TGTGCCAGCAGCCAAGACCACAGGGTTTCCTACAATGAGCAGTTCTTC. This chain joins TRBV4-2 and TRBJ2-1, with a tentative D call TRBD1 (6 bases). Germline CDR1 is LGHNA and CDR2 is YNFKEQ. This CDR3 contains 16 residues. Trimming shortened V by 0 bases and J by 1 base, and 10 bases separated the two germline ends.